A selection of T cell receptor beta chains follows, all from one sample in a study of CD8 T cells in ankylosing spondylitis. TCRdb redid the calling of the 5' RACE reads with MiXCR, one entry per CDR3 protein. This table holds 400,000 to 450,000 distinct CDR3 sequences, more than 15% found once. What was sequenced was blood, either unsorted or a sorted T cell fraction (not recorded which). The receptors derive from a male donor with ankylosing spondylitis. CDR3s include the opening cysteine and the closing phenylalanine or tryptophan. D genes are given only for firm matches. Rows give clone size only sometimes, using once, few, many, or a class for an expanded clone.

many	TRBV7-9	TRBJ1-1	NA	TGTGCCAGCAGGCACTTTTCTGAAGCTTTCTTT	CASRHFSEAFF
NA	TRBV20-1	TRBJ2-5	NA	TGCAGTGCTAGCCCCCCAGTGACTGAGAAAGAGACCCAGTACTTC	CSASPPVTEKETQYF
few	TRBV19	TRBJ2-1	TRBD1	TGTGCCAGTAGGGGGACAGCTTCCTACAATGAGCAGTTCTTC	CASRGTASYNEQFF
NA	TRBV7-8	TRBJ2-7	NA	TGTGCCAGCAGCTGGGGGAGGACGGAGTACTACGAGCAGTACTTC	CASSWGRTEYYEQYF
NA	TRBV11-2	TRBJ2-1	TRBD2	TGTGCCAGCAGCTTAGACGGGGTCCTAGCGGGAGCCCCCTCCTACAATGAGCAGTTCTTC	CASSLDGVLAGAPSYNEQFF
NA	TRBV7-9	TRBJ2-1	TRBD2	TGTGCCAGCAGCTACGGGACTAGCGGGAGTAAGCAGTTCTTC	CASSYGTSGSKQFF
NA	TRBV3-1	TRBJ2-7	TRBD1	TGTGCCAGCAGCCAGCAGGACAGGGGACTCTCCTACGAGCAGTACTTC	CASSQQDRGLSYEQYF
NA	TRBV5-1	TRBJ2-1	TRBD2	TGCGCCAGCACAACTAGCGGGGGCTTAGGGAATGAGCAGTTCTTC	CASTTSGGLGNEQFF
few	TRBV14	TRBJ2-5	NA	TGTGCCAGCAGCCACTCGACCGTTACCAGGGCGGAGACCCAGTACTTC	CASSHSTVTRAETQYF
many	TRBV12-3/TRBV12-4	TRBJ1-5	NA	TGTGCCAGCAGTTTACAAGGAGACAATCAGCCCCAGCATTTT	CASSLQGDNQPQHF
NA	TRBV5-1	TRBJ1-3	NA	TGCGCCAGCAGCTTAGGGCGGGTACAGGGATCCGGAAACACCATATATTTT	CASSLGRVQGSGNTIYF
NA	TRBV12-3/TRBV12-4	TRBJ1-6	NA	TGTGCCAGCAGTTCTTGGGACACCAATTCACCCCTCCACTTT	CASSSWDTNSPLHF
few	TRBV5-1	TRBJ1-4	TRBD1	TGCGCCAGCAGCTACGGGGACAGGGAGGGAGAAAAACTGTTTTTT	CASSYGDREGEKLFF
NA	TRBV2	TRBJ2-3	TRBD2	TGTGCCAGACTTCTTAGAACTAGCGGAGGCACAGATACGCAGTATTTT	CARLLRTSGGTDTQYF
NA	TRBV20-1	TRBJ2-1	NA	TGCAGTGCTCCTACTAGCAGTTTTTACAATGAGCAGTTCTTC	CSAPTSSFYNEQFF
few	TRBV2	TRBJ1-1	NA	TGTGCCAGCAGTGAAACGGGAAGGAACACTGAAGCTTTCTTT	CASSETGRNTEAFF
NA	TRBV20-1	TRBJ1-1	NA	TGCAGTGCTGAAAAACAAGTAATGAACACTGAAGCTTTCTTT	CSAEKQVMNTEAFF
NA	TRBV10-3	TRBJ2-6	TRBD1	TGTGCCATCAAGGACAGGGGAATCTCTGGGGCCAACGTCCTGACTTTC	CAIKDRGISGANVLTF
NA	TRBV6-1	TRBJ1-1	NA	TGTGCCAGCATTCACAGAGGGTTGGCCCTCTTTATGAACACTGAAGCTTTCTTT	CASIHRGLALFMNTEAFF
many	TRBV5-1	TRBJ1-1	TRBD1	TGCGCCAGCAGCGCGACAGGGTTGGCGAACACTGAAGCTTTCTTT	CASSATGLANTEAFF
NA	TRBV7-8	TRBJ2-7	TRBD1	TGTGCCAGTAGACAGGGGTACGCATCCTACGAGCAGTACTTC	CASRQGYASYEQYF
few	TRBV5-8	TRBJ2-1	TRBD2	TGTGCCAGCAGCTCAACTAGCGGGGGGGCCTATGAGCAGTTCTTC	CASSSTSGGAYEQFF
few	TRBV6-5	TRBJ2-1	NA	TGTGCCAGCAGTTACTCGAGTACGGCCAATGAGCAGTTCTTC	CASSYSSTANEQFF
few	TRBV5-8	TRBJ2-7	NA	TGTGCCAGCAGCGGGGACACCAGCTCCTACGAGCAGTACTTC	CASSGDTSSYEQYF
many	TRBV18	TRBJ1-6	TRBD1	TGTGCCAGCTCACCCGGGGACAGGGGCCATAATTCACCCCTCCACTTT	CASSPGDRGHNSPLHF
many	TRBV5-1	TRBJ1-2	NA	TGCGCCAGCAGCTTGAGCGGCGATGGCTACACCTTC	CASSLSGDGYTF
few	TRBV20-1	TRBJ1-6	NA	TGCAGTGCTCTGACGGGGTTCGGTTCACCCCTCCACTTT	CSALTGFGSPLHF
many	TRBV5-1	TRBJ1-2	NA	TGCGCCAGCAGCTCCAACACGCCGACAGGAGGCAGAAACTATGGCTACACCTTC	CASSSNTPTGGRNYGYTF
few	TRBV20-1	TRBJ1-4	NA	TGCAGTGCTAGACCTGGGACGACTAATGAAAAACTGTTTTTT	CSARPGTTNEKLFF
few	TRBV20-1	TRBJ2-3	TRBD2	TGCAGTGGCAGCGGGAGGGCCTGGGATACGCAGTATTTT	CSGSGRAWDTQYF
few	TRBV30	TRBJ1-2	TRBD1	TGTGCCTGGAGCCAGGGGGTGCATGGCTACACCTTC	CAWSQGVHGYTF
NA	TRBV3-1	TRBJ2-3	TRBD2	TGTGCCAGCAGCCAACCGCTAGCGGGAGGCCGGGATACGCAGTATTTT	CASSQPLAGGRDTQYF
NA	TRBV28	TRBJ1-5	NA	TGTGCCAGCAGCCGCGACGGGGGACAAGGTAAATTTTGGAAAAATCAGCCCCAGCATTTT	CASSRDGGQGKFWKNQPQHF
many	TRBV24-1	TRBJ2-1	NA	TGTGCCACCAGTGACGCGGACGGCCACAATGAGCAGTTCTTC	CATSDADGHNEQFF
few	TRBV20-1	TRBJ2-3	NA	TGCAGTGCCCAAAATGGGCCTAGGGGCACAGATACGCAGTATTTT	CSAQNGPRGTDTQYF
NA	TRBV7-9	TRBJ2-5	NA	TGTGCCAGCAGCTTACAGAAACAAGAGACCCAGTACTTC	CASSLQKQETQYF
NA	TRBV21-1	TRBJ2-1	NA	TGTGCCACCCCGACTAGCGGAACCTACAATGAGCAGTTCTTC	CATPTSGTYNEQFF
few	TRBV20-1	TRBJ2-3	TRBD2	TGCAGTGCTCCCAACGGACTAGCGGGAGATAAGGATACGCAGTATTTT	CSAPNGLAGDKDTQYF
few	TRBV6-1	TRBJ2-1	TRBD2	TGTGCCAGCAGTGAAGGGGGTAGCGGGAGGGACCGTAAGTTCTTC	CASSEGGSGRDRKFF
NA	TRBV11-2	TRBJ2-1	TRBD2	TGTGCCAGCAGCTCCAGAAGATACATAACTAGCGGGAGCTACAATGAGCAGTTCTTC	CASSSRRYITSGSYNEQFF
NA	TRBV14	TRBJ2-7	TRBD1	TGTGCCAGCAGCCCCTTGACAGGGGAAGGGAATAGGTACGAGCAGTACTTC	CASSPLTGEGNRYEQYF
few	TRBV2	TRBJ2-1	NA	TGTGCCAGCTCCGGCGACTCCTACAATGAGCAGTTCTTC	CASSGDSYNEQFF
many	TRBV12-3/TRBV12-4	TRBJ1-2	NA	TGTGCCAGCAGTTTAGCAGGGGCGCGGAACTATGGCTACACCTTC	CASSLAGARNYGYTF
many	TRBV20-1	TRBJ2-3	NA	NA	CSASLETGVIRSIF
NA	TRBV2	TRBJ1-5	NA	TGTGCCAGCAGTGAAGCGCTTCCGACACGGAAAAAGTATAGCAATCAGCCCCAGCATTTT	CASSEALPTRKKYSNQPQHF